This T cell receptor (beta chain) was sequenced in a study of T cell responses to AZD1222 COVID-19 vaccine. Across the study: Pooling was applied to second doses at about 4 or about 12 weeks. General study points: No repertoire was sampled before or during the peak T cell response, only after it. White British people made up most donors, females outnumbered males, and clonal diversity was possibly underestimated.

About this clone: Its antigen is as yet unknown.

The table came from immunoSEQ multiplex PCR; TCRdb's copy has only in-frame clones and leaves some out. The data contain 95,000 to 150,000 clones, approximately 84% of them singletons. This CDR3 comprises 14 residues. Per the germline V gene, CDR1 is SGHDN and CDR2 is FVKESK. The J segment lost 4 bases and the V segment lost 5 bases, leaving 1 base of the junction unmatched. Sample: peripheral blood, taken on day 0 of AZD1222 vaccination. This TCR was sampled from an adult in good health. The rearrangement links TRBV14 to TRBJ2-2; 10 nucleotides line up with TRBD1. CDR3 nucleotide sequence: TGTGCCAGCAGCAGGGACAGGGGCACCGGGGAGCTGTTTTTT. It codes for CASSRDRGTGELFF.